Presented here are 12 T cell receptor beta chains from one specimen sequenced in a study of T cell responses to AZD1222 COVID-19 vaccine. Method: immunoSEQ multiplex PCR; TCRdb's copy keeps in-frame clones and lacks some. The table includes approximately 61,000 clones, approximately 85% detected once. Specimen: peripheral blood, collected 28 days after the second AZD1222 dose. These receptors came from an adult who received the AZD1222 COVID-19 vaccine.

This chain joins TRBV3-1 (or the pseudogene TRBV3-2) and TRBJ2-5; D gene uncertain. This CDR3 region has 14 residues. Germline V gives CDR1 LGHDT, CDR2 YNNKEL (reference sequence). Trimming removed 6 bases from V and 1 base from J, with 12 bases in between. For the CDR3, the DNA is TGTGCCAGCAGACTAACAAACCTCCAAGAGACCCAGTACTTC. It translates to CASRLTNLQETQYF.

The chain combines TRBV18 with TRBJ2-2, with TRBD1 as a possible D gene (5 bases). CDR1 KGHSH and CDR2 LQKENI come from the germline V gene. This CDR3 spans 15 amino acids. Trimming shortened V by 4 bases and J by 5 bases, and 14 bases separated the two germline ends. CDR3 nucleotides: TGTGCCAGCTCACAACAGGAGTCCCGTACCGGGGAGCTGTTTTTT. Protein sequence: CASSQQESRTGELFF.

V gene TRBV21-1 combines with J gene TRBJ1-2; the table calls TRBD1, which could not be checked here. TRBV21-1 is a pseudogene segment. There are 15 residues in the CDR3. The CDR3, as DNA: TGTGCCAGCAGCCCCCCGGGACAGGGGGTTTATGGCTACACCTTC. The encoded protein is CASSPPGQGVYGYTF.

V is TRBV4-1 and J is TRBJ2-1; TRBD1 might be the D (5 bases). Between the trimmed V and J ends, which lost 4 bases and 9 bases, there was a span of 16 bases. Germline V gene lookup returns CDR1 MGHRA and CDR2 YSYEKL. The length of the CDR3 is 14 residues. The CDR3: CASSPPSGSSEQFF. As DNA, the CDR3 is TGCGCCAGCAGCCCGCCTTCAGGGTCGAGTGAGCAGTTCTTC.

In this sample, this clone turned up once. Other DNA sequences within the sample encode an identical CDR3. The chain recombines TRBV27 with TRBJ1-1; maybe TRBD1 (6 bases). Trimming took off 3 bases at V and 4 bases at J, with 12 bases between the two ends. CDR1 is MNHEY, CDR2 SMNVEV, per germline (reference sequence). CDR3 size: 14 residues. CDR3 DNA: TGTGCCAGCAGTTTTCGCGACAGGCGCACTGAAGCTTTCTTT. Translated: CASSFRDRRTEAFF.

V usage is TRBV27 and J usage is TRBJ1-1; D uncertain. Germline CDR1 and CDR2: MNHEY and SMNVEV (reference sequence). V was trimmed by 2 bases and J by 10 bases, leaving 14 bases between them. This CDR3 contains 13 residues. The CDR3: CASSLDPGLGAFF. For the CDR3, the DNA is TGTGCCAGCAGTTTAGACCCGGGCTTAGGAGCTTTCTTT.

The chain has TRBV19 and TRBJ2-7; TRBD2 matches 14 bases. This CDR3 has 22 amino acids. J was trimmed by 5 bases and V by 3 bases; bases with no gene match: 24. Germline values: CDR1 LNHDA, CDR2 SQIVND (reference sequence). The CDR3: CASSIKAGTPSATSGRDNEQYF. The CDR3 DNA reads TGTGCCAGTAGTATCAAGGCCGGGACACCTTCCGCGACTAGCGGGAGGGACAACGAGCAGTACTTC.

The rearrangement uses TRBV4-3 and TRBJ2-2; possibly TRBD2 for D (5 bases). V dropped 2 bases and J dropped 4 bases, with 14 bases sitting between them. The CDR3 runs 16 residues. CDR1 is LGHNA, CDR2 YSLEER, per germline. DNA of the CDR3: TGCGCCAGCAGCCAATGGCCTCAAGGAGGCACCGGGGAGCTGTTTTTT. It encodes CASSQWPQGGTGELFF.

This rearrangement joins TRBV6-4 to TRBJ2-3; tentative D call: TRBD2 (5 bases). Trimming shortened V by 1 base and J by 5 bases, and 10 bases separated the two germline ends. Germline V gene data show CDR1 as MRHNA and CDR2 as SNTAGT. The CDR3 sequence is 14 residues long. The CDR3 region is CASSDLGSKDTQYF. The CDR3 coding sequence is TGTGCCAGCAGTGACTTGGGGAGTAAAGATACGCAGTATTTT.

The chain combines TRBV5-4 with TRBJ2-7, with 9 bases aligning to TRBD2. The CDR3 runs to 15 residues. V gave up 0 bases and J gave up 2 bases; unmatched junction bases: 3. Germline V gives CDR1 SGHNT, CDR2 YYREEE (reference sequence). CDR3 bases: TGTGCCAGCAGCTTGGGACTAGCGGCAACCTACGAGCAGTACTTC. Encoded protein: CASSLGLAATYEQYF.

CDR3 loop: CASSPGTGANEKLFF. Written as DNA, the CDR3 is TGTGCCAGCAGCCCAGGGACAGGGGCTAATGAAAAACTGTTTTTT. The V and J genes are TRBV7-9 and TRBJ1-4, with 10 positions matching TRBD1. The V gene's germline CDR1 is SEHNR and CDR2 FQNEAQ (reference sequence). V was clipped by 5 bases and J by 3 bases; unmatched bases: 3. CDR3 length equals 15 residues. The full variable domain, in which reference TRBV7-9 and TRBJ1-4 provide the parts outside the CDR3, is DTGVSQNPRHKITKRGQNVTFRCDPISEHNRLYWYRQTLGQGPEFLTYFQNEAQLEKSRLLSDRFSAERPKGSFSTLEIQRTEQGDSAMYLCASSPGTGANEKLFFGSGTQLSVL.

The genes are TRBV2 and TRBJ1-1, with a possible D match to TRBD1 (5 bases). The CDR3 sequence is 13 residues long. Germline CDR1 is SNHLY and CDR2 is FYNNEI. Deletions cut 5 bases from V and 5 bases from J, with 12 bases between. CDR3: CASSQGVLTEAFF. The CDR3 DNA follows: TGTGCCAGCAGTCAGGGTGTGTTGACTGAAGCTTTCTTT.